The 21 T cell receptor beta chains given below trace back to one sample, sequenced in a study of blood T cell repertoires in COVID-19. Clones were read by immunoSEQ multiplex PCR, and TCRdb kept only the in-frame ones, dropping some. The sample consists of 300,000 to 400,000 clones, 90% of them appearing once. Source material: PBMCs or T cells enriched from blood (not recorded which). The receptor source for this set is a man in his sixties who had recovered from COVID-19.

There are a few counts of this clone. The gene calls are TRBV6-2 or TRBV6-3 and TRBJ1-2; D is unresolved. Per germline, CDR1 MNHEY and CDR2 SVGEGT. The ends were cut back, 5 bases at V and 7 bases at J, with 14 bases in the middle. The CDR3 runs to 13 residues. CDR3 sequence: CASSNGIGAGYTF. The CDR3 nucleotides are TGTGCCAGCAGTAACGGGATCGGAGCTGGCTACACCTTC.

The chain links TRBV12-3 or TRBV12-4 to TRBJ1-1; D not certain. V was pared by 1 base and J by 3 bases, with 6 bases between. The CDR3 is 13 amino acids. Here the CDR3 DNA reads TGTGCCAGCAGTTTAGGTATGTACACTGAAGCTTTCTTT. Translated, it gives CASSLGMYTEAFF.

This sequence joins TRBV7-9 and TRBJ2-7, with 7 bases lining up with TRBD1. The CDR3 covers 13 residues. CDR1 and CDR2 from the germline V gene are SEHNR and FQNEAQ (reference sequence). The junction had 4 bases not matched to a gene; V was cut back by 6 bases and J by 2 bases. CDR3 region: CASSTGVAYEQYF. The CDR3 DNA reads TGTGCCAGCAGTACAGGGGTGGCCTACGAGCAGTACTTC.

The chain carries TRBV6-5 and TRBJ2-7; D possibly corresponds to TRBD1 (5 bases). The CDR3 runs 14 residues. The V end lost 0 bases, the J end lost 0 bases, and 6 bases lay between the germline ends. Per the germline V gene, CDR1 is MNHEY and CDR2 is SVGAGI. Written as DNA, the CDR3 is TGTGCCAGCAGTTACTCGACAGCCTCCTACGAGCAGTACTTC. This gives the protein CASSYSTASYEQYF.

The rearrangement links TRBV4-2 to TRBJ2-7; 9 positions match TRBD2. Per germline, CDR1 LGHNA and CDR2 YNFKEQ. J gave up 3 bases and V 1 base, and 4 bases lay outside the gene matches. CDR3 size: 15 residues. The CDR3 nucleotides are TGTGCCAGCAGCCAAGCGGCTAGCGGGGACTACGAGCAGTACTTC. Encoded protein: CASSQAASGDYEQYF.

This chain's CDR3 is CASSLASDTGELFF. The CDR3 region has the DNA TGCGCCAGCAGCTTGGCCAGCGACACCGGGGAGCTGTTTTTT. The rearrangement joins TRBV5-1 to TRBJ2-2; D is unresolved. Germline V gene sequence: CDR1 SGHRS, CDR2 YFSETQ. V was trimmed by 0 bases and J by 3 bases, leaving 6 bases between them. The CDR3 length is 14 residues.

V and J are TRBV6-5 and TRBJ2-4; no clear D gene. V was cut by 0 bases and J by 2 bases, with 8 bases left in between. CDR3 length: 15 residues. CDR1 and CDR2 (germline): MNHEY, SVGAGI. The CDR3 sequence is CASSYSALSKNIQYF. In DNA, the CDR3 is TGTGCCAGCAGTTACTCGGCATTATCCAAAAACATTCAGTACTTC.

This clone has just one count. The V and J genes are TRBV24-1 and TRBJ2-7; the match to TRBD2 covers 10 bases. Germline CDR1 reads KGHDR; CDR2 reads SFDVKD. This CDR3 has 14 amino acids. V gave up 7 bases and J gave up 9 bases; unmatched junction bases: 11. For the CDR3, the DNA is TGTGCCACCAGAACCCTGGCTAGCGGGAGAGGGCAGTACTTC. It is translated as CATRTLASGRGQYF.

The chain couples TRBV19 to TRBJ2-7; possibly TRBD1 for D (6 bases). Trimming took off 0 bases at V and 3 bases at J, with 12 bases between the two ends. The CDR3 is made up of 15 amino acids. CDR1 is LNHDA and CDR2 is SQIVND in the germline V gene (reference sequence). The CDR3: CASSIDMGHHYEQYF. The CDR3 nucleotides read TGTGCCAGTAGTATAGATATGGGACATCACTACGAGCAGTACTTC.

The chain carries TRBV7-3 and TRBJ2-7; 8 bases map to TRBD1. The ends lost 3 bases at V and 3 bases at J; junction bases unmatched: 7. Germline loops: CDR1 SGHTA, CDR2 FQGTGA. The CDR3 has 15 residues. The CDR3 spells CASSLRQGRNYEQYF. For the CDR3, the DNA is TGTGCCAGCAGCTTGAGACAGGGGAGAAACTACGAGCAGTACTTC.

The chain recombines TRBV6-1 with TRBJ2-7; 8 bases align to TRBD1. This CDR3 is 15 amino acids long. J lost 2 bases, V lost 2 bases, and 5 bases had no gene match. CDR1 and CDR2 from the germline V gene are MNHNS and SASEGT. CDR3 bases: TGTGCCAGCAGTGAATGGGGACAGGCAACCTACGAGCAGTACTTC. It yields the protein CASSEWGQATYEQYF.

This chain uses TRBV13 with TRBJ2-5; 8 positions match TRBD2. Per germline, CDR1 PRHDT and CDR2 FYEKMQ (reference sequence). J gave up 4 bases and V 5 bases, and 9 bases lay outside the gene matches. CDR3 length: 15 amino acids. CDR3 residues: CASSNRGGRGETQYF. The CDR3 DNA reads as TGTGCCAGCAGCAATCGGGGGGGCCGTGGAGAGACCCAGTACTTC.

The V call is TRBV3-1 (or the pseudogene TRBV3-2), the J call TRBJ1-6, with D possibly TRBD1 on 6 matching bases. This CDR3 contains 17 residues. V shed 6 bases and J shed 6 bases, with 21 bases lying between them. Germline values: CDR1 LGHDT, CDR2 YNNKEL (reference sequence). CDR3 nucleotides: TGTGCCAGCAGTCGGAGACCTATGGGACAACGTAATTCACCCCTCCACTTT. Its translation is CASSRRPMGQRNSPLHF.

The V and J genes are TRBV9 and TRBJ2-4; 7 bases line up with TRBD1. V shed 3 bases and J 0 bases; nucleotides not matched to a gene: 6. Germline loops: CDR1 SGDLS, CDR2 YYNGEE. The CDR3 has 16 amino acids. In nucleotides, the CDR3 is TGTGCCAGCAGCGGATCAGGGGGAATAGCCAAAAACATTCAGTACTTC. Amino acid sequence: CASSGSGGIAKNIQYF. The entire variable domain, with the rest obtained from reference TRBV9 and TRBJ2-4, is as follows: DSGVTQTPKHLITATGQRVTLRCSPRSGDLSVYWYQQSLDQGLQFLIQYYNGEERAKGNILERFSAQQFPDLHSELNLSSLELGDSALYFCASSGSGGIAKNIQYFGAGTRLSVL.

The CDR3 protein is CASQGEINTIYF. In DNA, the CDR3 is TGTGCCAGCCAGGGTGAAATAAACACCATATATTTT. J is TRBJ1-3 and V is TRBV19; D perhaps matches TRBD1 (5 bases). V lost 9 bases, J lost 6 bases, and 12 bases lay in between. The CDR3 spans 12 residues. Per the germline V gene, CDR1 is LNHDA and CDR2 is SQIVND (reference sequence).

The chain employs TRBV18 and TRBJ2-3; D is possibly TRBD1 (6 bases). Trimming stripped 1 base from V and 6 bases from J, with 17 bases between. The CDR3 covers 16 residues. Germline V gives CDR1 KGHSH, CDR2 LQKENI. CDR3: CASSPQGHPSPDTQYF. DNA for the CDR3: TGTGCCAGCTCACCACAGGGACACCCTAGCCCCGATACGCAGTATTTT. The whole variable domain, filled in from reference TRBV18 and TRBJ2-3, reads NAGVMQNPRHLVRRRGQEARLRCSPMKGHSHVYWYRQLPEEGLKFMVYLQKENIIDESGMPKERFSAEFPKEGPSILRIQQVVRGDSAAYFCASSPQGHPSPDTQYFGPGTRLTVL.

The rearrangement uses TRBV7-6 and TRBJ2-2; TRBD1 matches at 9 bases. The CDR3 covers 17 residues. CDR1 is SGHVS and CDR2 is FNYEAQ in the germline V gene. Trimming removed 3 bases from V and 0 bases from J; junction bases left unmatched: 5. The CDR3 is CASSLRGQGPNTGELFF. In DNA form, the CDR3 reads TGTGCCAGCAGCTTGAGGGGACAGGGTCCGAACACCGGGGAGCTGTTTTTT.

The DNA for the CDR3 is TGCGCCAGCAGCCGAGGGACAGGGGAGGGGGAAAAACTGTTTTTT. It translates to CASSRGTGEGEKLFF. The chain carries TRBV5-1 and TRBJ1-4; 10 nucleotides line up with TRBD1. V shed 4 bases and J 8 bases; nucleotides not matched to a gene: 8. This CDR3 contains 15 residues. CDR1 and CDR2 (germline): SGHRS, YFSETQ.

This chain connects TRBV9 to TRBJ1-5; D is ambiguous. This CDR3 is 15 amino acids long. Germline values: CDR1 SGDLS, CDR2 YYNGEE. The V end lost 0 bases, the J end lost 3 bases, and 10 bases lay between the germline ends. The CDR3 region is CASSVGTLANQPQHF. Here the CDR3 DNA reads TGTGCCAGCAGCGTAGGTACATTGGCCAATCAGCCCCAGCATTTT.

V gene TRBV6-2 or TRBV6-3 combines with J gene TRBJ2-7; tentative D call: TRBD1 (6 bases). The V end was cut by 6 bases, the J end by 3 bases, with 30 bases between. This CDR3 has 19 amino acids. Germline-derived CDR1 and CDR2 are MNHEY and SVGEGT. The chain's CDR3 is CASSRRDTIMPLNRYEQYF. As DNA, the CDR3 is TGTGCCAGCAGCCGCCGGGACACCATAATGCCATTAAACCGCTACGAGCAGTACTTC.

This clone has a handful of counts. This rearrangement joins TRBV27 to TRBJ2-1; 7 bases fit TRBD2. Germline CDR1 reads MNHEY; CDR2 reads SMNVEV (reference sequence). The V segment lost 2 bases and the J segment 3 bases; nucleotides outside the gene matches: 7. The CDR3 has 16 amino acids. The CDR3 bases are TGTGCCAGCAGTTTACTGCCAGCGGGGAGCTACAATGAGCAGTTCTTC. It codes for CASSLLPAGSYNEQFF.